Presented here are 16 T cell receptor delta chains from one specimen sequenced in a study of Vδ1+ human thymocytes. No antigens are known for them. Findings and limits, study-wide: In the thymus, TRG and TRD repertoires looked highly polyclonal with Gaussian CDR3 lengths.

RNA was extracted from the cells and then reverse transcribed. The CDR3 regions were amplified by multiplex PCR from V-gene primers to a constant-region primer. TCRdb fed the multiplex PCR reads to CATT. In the table there are around 19,000 delta-chain clones, 8% to 10% of which are singletons. The sequenced material came from Vdelta1+ gamma-delta thymocytes from the thymus. Subset denoted: FACS-sorted CD3+ TCRalphabeta- TCRVdelta1+ TCRVdelta2- thymocytes. The source is a child under two years old who had congenital heart surgery.

This clone is judged medium-sized. The V gene is TRDV2, the J gene TRDJ1, with 10 bases fitting TRDD3. The germline CDR1 and CDR2 sequences are GEAIGNYY and EKD. The CDR3 has 18 amino acids. With V trimmed by 2 bases and J by 1 base, 12 bases remained unmatched. CDR3: CACDRGPILGDLTDKLIF. The CDR3 region has the DNA TGTGCCTGTGACAGAGGCCCCATACTGGGGGATCTCACCGATAAACTCATCTTT.

This clone showed up just a few times. The chain uses TRDV1 and TRDJ1, with D tentatively TRDD2 or TRDD3 (7 bases each). This CDR3 is built from 20 residues. The V end was cut by 0 bases, the J end by 4 bases, with 27 bases between. Germline-derived CDR1 and CDR2 are TSWWSYY and QGS. The CDR3 coding sequence is TGTGCTCTTGGGGAACTTTTAACGAGTCTTCCTAATTACTGGGGCGATAAACTCATCTTT. Amino acids: CALGELLTSLPNYWGDKLIF.

This clone was counted between two and nine times. This chain joins TRDV1 and TRDJ1, with TRDD3 matching over 11 bases. Germline CDR1 reads TSWWSYY; CDR2 reads QGS. This CDR3 comprises 17 residues. The ends lost 0 bases at V and 2 bases at J; junction bases unmatched: 5. The CDR3 DNA sequence: TGTGCTCTTGGGGAACTTGTGGTGGGGGATACGACCGATAAACTCATCTTT. It is translated as CALGELVVGDTTDKLIF.

This clone was observed a few times. The rearrangement joins TRDV1 to TRDJ1; D might be TRDD2 or TRDD3, each matching 6 bases. Per the germline V gene, CDR1 is TSWWSYY and CDR2 is QGS. With 6 bases removed from V and 0 bases from J, the gap between germline ends came to 32 bases. This CDR3 is 21 amino acids long. CDR3 protein: CALGRTRPSPLGILYTDKLIF. DNA of the CDR3: TGTGCTCTTGGTCGCACCCGGCCTTCCCCCCTGGGGATTTTGTACACCGATAAACTCATCTTT.

The chain couples TRDV1 to TRDJ1; TRDD3 matches 7 bases. The J gene, left out of TCRdb, was set here by checking the DNA against germline. The CDR3 totals 20 residues. Germline V gene data show CDR1 as TSWWSYY and CDR2 as QGS. V gave up 3 bases and J gave up 1 base; unmatched junction bases: 20. The CDR3, as DNA: TGTGCTCTTGGGGACAAATCGGCTGTTCTGGGGGGTACGGGCACCGATAAACTCATCTTT. This codes for CALGDKSAVLGGTGTDKLIF.

This chain connects TRDV1 to TRDJ1, with 8 bases that match TRDD2. Unmatched junction bases numbered 13, after V lost 1 base and J lost 0 bases. The CDR3 runs 19 residues. Germline V gives CDR1 TSWWSYY, CDR2 QGS. The CDR3 region has the DNA TGTGCTCTTGGGGAACGGGGCTTCCTACGAAGGGGATACACCGATAAACTCATCTTT. It encodes CALGERGFLRRGYTDKLIF.

A few counts support this clone. The rearrangement links TRDV1 to TRDJ1; 9 bases line up with TRDD3. The V gene end was trimmed by 3 bases and the J gene end by 1 base; junction bases not matched to a gene: 18. Germline lookup yields CDR1 TSWWSYY and CDR2 QGS. The CDR3 is made up of 20 amino acids. CDR3 amino acids: CALGDPPVLGDADVTDKLIF. In DNA form, the CDR3 reads TGTGCTCTTGGGGACCCCCCCGTACTGGGGGACGCCGACGTCACCGATAAACTCATCTTT.

This chain connects TRDV1 to TRDJ1; tentative D call: TRDD3 (5 bases). The CDR3 loop spans 16 amino acids. Trimming shortened V by 1 base and J by 5 bases, and 17 bases separated the two germline ends. Germline V gene sequence: CDR1 TSWWSYY, CDR2 QGS. CDR3 residues: CALGERGSWAQDKLIF. The DNA of the CDR3 is TGTGCTCTTGGGGAACGAGGGAGCTGGGCTCAAGATAAACTCATCTTT.

The gene calls are TRDV1 and TRDJ1; TRDD3 agrees at 11 bases. TCRdb carries no J gene annotation; the J gene was assigned here by matching the DNA with germline. The CDR3 extends over 19 amino acids. Trimming took 2 bases from V and 4 from J; bases not matched to a gene: 15. CDR1 and CDR2 from the germline V gene are TSWWSYY and QGS. CDR3 in amino acids: CALGEVLGDTAPLNDKLIF. In nucleotides, the CDR3 is TGTGCTCTTGGGGAAGTTCTGGGGGATACCGCCCCTCTTAACGATAAACTCATCTTT.

The V gene is TRDV1, the J gene TRDJ1; TRDD3 is a possible D gene (6 bases). This CDR3 is 19 amino acids long. V dropped 1 base and J dropped 0 bases, with 21 bases sitting between them. Germline-derived CDR1 and CDR2 are TSWWSYY and QGS. The CDR3 DNA reads TGTGCTCTTGGGGAACCACCGGGGGACCCTCAACTGTACACCGATAAACTCATCTTT. It encodes CALGEPPGDPQLYTDKLIF.

This clone was recorded only once. This chain links TRDV1 with TRDJ1; D is unresolved. Here the J gene came from matching the DNA to germline, since TCRdb omits it. Germline assignment: CDR1 TSWWSYY and CDR2 QGS. V was trimmed by 0 bases and J by 0 bases, leaving 17 bases between them. CDR3 length equals 18 residues. CDR3 residues: CALGELRGVWWDTDKLIF. For the CDR3, the DNA is TGTGCTCTTGGGGAACTTAGAGGGGTTTGGTGGGACACCGATAAACTCATCTTT.

This clone was recorded a few times. The genes are TRDV1 and TRDJ1; TRDD3 matches at 7 bases. The CDR3 spans 20 residues. Germline V gives CDR1 TSWWSYY, CDR2 QGS. The J segment lost 0 bases and the V segment lost 1 base, leaving 17 bases of the junction unmatched. CDR3 protein: CALGEPNPYPWGTHTDKLIF. CDR3 nucleotides: TGTGCTCTTGGGGAACCCAACCCTTACCCGTGGGGGACCCACACCGATAAACTCATCTTT.

In its sample, this clone was seen a few times. The same CDR3 arises from other DNA sequences in this sample as well. V and J are TRDV1 and TRDJ1; 10 nucleotides match TRDD3. Trimming at V came to 9 bases and at J to 0 bases, leaving 25 bases not matched to a gene. Looked up from germline, CDR1 is TSWWSYY and CDR2 is QGS. The CDR3 has 21 amino acids. CDR3 nucleotide sequence: TGTGCTCTACTTACTTCGGGTAGACCGTTACTGGGGGATCCGTACACCGATAAACTCATCTTT. It specifies CALLTSGRPLLGDPYTDKLIF.

V usage is TRDV1 and J usage is TRDJ1; 9 bases agree with TRDD2. Germline assignment: CDR1 TSWWSYY and CDR2 QGS. The CDR3 runs to 16 residues. The V and J ends lost 7 bases and 2 bases, in that order; junction bases with no gene match: 11. The CDR3, as DNA: TGTGCTCTTGCCTTCCTACGCGGCTGGTTTACCGATAAACTCATCTTT. Its translation is CALAFLRGWFTDKLIF.

This rearrangement joins TRDV1 to TRDJ1, with 11 bases aligning to TRDD3. Trimming cost V 1 base and J 0 bases; bases outside gene matches: 22. Germline assignment: CDR1 TSWWSYY and CDR2 QGS. The CDR3 sequence is 23 residues long. The DNA of the CDR3 is TGTGCTCTTGGGGAACCTTCCTACGTTTACTGGGGGATAAAGTCCCGGTACACCGATAAACTCATCTTT. Translated: CALGEPSYVYWGIKSRYTDKLIF.

The genes are TRDV1 and TRDJ1, with 10 bases that match TRDD3. The CDR3 sequence is 24 residues long. Looked up from germline, CDR1 is TSWWSYY and CDR2 is QGS. The J segment lost 0 bases and the V segment lost 1 base, leaving 26 bases of the junction unmatched. DNA for the CDR3: TGTGCTCTTGGGGAACCCCCCCCCATTTCCTACAAAGCTACTGGGGGATCGTACACCGATAAACTCATCTTT. Protein product: CALGEPPPISYKATGGSYTDKLIF.